This TCR beta chain was observed in a study of blood T cell repertoires in COVID-19. This CDR3 contains 15 residues. The V and J ends lost 5 bases and 3 bases, in that order; junction bases with no gene match: 7. Germline CDR1 and CDR2: MDHEN and SYDVKM. TCRdb's copy holds only in-frame clones and misses some; the assay was immunoSEQ multiplex PCR. The table has about 180,000 clones, approximately 90% seen once. The sequencing input was peripheral blood. The genes are TRBV28 and TRBJ2-1; 7 nucleotides line up with TRBD1. This sequence was found in a woman aged 25 to 39 with acute or convalescent COVID-19. The CDR3 here is CASSGGQENYNEQFF. The CDR3 DNA is TGTGCCAGCAGTGGAGGACAGGAAAACTACAATGAGCAGTTCTTC.